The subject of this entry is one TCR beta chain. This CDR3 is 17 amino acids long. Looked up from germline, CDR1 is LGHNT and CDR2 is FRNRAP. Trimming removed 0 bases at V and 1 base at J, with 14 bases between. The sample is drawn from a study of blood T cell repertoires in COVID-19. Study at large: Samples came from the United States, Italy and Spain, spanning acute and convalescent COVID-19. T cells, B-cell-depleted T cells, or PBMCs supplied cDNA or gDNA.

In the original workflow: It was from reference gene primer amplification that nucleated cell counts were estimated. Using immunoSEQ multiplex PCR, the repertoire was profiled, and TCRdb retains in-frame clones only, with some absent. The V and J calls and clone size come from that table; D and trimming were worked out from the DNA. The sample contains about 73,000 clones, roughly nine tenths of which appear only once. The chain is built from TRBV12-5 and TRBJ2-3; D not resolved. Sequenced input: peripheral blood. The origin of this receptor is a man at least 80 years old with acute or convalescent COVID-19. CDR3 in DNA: TGTGCTAGTGGTTTGGTAAGCACTGGCGGCCGCACAGATACGCAGTATTTT. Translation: CASGLVSTGGRTDTQYF.